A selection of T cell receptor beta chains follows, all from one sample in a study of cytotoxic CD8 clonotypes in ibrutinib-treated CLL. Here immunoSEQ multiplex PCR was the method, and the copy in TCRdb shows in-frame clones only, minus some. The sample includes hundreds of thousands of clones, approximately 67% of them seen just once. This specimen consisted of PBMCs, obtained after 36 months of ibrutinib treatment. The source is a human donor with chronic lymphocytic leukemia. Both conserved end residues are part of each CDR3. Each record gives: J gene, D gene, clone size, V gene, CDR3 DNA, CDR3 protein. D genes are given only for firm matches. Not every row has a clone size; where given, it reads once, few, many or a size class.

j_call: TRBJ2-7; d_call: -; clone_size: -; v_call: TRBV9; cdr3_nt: TGTGCCAGCAGCGCCGACGGGGGGCTCAGAGTATCCGAGCAGTACTTC; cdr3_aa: CASSADGGLRVSEQYF
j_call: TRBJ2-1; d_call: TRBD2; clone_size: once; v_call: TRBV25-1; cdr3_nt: TGTGCCAGCAGTGAAAGCGGGAGGGCCGGGAATGAGCAGTTCTTC; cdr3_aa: CASSESGRAGNEQFF
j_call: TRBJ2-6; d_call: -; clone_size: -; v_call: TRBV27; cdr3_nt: TGTGCCACCTCCAGCTCTGGGGCCAACGTCCTGACTTTC; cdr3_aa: CATSSSGANVLTF
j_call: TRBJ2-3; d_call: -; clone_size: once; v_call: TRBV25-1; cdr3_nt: TGTGCCAGCAGTGATTTTACGGCCTTCACAGATACGCAGTATTTT; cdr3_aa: CASSDFTAFTDTQYF
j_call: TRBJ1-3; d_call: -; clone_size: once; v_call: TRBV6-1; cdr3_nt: TGTGCCAGCAGCGCAAACACCATATATTTT; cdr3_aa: CASSANTIYF
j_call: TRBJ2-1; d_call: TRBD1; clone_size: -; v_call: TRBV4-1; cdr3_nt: TGCGCCAGCAGCCAAATACAGGGGGCAGCCTACAATGAGCAGTTCTTC; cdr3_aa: CASSQIQGAAYNEQFF
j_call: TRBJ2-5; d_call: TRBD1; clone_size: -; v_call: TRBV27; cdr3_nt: TGTGCCAGCAGTTGGACAGGGGGCAGGGCCGAGACCCAGTACTTC; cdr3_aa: CASSWTGGRAETQYF
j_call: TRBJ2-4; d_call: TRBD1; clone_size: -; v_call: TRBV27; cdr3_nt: TGTGCCAGCAGTCCTCACTCGTTCACAGGGGCCGGAAACATTCAGTACTTC; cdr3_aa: CASSPHSFTGAGNIQYF
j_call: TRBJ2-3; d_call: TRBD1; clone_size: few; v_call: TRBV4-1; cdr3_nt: TGCGCCAGCAGCCAAGTCCGGACAGGGGGGTGGGATACGCAGTATTTT; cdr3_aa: CASSQVRTGGWDTQYF
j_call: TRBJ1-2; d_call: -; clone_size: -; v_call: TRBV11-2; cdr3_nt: TGTGCCAGCAGCTTCGACTATGGCTACACCTTC; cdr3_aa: CASSFDYGYTF
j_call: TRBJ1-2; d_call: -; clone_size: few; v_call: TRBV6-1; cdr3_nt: TGTGCCAGCAGTGAATCAGGGTTCGACCCCTATGGCTACACCTTC; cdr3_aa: CASSESGFDPYGYTF
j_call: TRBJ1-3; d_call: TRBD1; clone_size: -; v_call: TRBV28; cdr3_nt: TGTGCCAGCAGTTTCGGGACAGCTGGAAACACCATATATTTT; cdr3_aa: CASSFGTAGNTIYF
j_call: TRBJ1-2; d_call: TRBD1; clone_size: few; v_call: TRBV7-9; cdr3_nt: TGTGCCAGCAGCCTCACCGACAGGGCGGATGGCTACACCTTC; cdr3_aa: CASSLTDRADGYTF
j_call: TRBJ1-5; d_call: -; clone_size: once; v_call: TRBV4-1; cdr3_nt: TGCGCCAGCAGCCAAGAAAGGCATTATAGCAATCAGCCCCAGCATTTT; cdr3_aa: CASSQERHYSNQPQHF
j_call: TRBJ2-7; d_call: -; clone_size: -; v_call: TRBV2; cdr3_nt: TGTGCCAGCAGTGAAGCGATTGTTCCGTGGCCGGGGTTCCCCTACGAGCAGTACTTC; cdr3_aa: CASSEAIVPWPGFPYEQYF
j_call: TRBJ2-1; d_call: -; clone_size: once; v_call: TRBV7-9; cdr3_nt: TGTGCCAGCAGCCGTAACCACAATGAGCAGTTCTTC; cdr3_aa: CASSRNHNEQFF
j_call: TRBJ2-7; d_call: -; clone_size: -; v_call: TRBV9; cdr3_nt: TGTGCCAGCAGCCTCGCCGTGGGTCCCTCCTACGAGCAGTACTTC; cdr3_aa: CASSLAVGPSYEQYF
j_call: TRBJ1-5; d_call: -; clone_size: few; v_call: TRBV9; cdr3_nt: TGTGCCAGCAGCGTAGGAGGGGGAGTGCAGCCCCAGCATTTT; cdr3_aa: CASSVGGGVQPQHF
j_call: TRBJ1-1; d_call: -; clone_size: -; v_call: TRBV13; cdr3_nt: TGTGCCAGCAGCTTTACCGGTCAGACTGAAGCTTTCTTT; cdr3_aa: CASSFTGQTEAFF
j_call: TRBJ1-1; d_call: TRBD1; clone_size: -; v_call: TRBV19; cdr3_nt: TGTGCCACGAGGGGGGACTCCAGGGGGTCGGGCACTGAAGCTTTCTTT; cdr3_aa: CATRGDSRGSGTEAFF
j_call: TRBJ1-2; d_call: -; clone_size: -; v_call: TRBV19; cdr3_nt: TGTGCCAGTAGCGCGAGTCCGGTCCCCTATGGCTACACCTTC; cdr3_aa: CASSASPVPYGYTF
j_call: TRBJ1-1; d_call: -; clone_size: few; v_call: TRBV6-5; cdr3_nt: TGTGCCAGCAGTTACTCTGGGCCAAAACATGAAGCTTTCTTT; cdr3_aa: CASSYSGPKHEAFF
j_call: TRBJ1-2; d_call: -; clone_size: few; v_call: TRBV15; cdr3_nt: TGTGCCACCAGCAGAGTTGGGGGGGCGAACTATGGCTACACCTTC; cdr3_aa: CATSRVGGANYGYTF
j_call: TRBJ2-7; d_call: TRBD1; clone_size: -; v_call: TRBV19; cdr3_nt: TGTGCCAGTAGTACCCAGACAGGGACCTACGAGCAGTACTTC; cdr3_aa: CASSTQTGTYEQYF
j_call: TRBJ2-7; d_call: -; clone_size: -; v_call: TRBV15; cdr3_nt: TGTGCCACCAGCAGAGAAACTCCGTACGAGCAGTACTTC; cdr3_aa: CATSRETPYEQYF
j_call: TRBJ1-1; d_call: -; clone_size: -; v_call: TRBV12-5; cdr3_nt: TGTGCTAGTGGTTTTGGCACTGAAGCTTTCTTT; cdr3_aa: CASGFGTEAFF
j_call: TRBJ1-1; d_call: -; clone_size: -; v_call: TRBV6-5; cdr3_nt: TGTGCCAGCAGTCTAGGGGATCAAGCTTTCTTT; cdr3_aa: CASSLGDQAFF
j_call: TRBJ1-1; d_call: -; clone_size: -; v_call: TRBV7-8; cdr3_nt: TGTGCCAGCAGCTTAGCCCGTAGCGTGGGGTACACTGAAGCTTTCTTT; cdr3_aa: CASSLARSVGYTEAFF
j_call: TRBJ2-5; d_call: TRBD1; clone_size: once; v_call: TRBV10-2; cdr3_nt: TGCGCCAGCAGCGCGACAGGGACCCTCGGGGAGACCCAGTACTTC; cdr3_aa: CASSATGTLGETQYF
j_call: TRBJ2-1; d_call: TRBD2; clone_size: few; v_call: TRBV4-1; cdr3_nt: TGCGCCAGCAGCCATTGGACTAGTGGCAATGAGCAGTTCTTC; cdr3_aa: CASSHWTSGNEQFF
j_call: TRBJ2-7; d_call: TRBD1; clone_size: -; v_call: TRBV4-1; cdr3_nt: TGCGCCAGCAGCCAAGTCCCGGACAGGGGCGACGAGCAGTACTTC; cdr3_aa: CASSQVPDRGDEQYF
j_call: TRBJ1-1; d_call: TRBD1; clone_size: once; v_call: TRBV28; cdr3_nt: TGTGCCAGCAGTTTCCTTGGGACAGGGAACACTGAAGCTTTCTTT; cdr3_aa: CASSFLGTGNTEAFF
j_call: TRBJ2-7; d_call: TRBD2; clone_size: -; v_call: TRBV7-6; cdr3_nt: TGTGCCAGCAGCCGGGACCGAGGAGGTCGGGGGGAATCCTACGAGCAGTACTTC; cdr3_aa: CASSRDRGGRGESYEQYF
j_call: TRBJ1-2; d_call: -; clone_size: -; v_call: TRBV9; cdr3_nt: TGTGCCAGCAGCGTACATCAAGGGGAGGGCGGCTATGGCTACACCTTC; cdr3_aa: CASSVHQGEGGYGYTF
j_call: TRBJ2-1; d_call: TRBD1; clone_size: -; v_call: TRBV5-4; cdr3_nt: TGTGCCAGCAGCCGGATTGGGACAGGGGGAATCAATGAGCAGTTCTTC; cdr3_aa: CASSRIGTGGINEQFF
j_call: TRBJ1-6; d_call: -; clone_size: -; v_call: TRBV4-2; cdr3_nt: TGTGCCAGCAGCCAAGATCAACGGGGTAATTCACCCCTCCACTTT; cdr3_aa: CASSQDQRGNSPLHF
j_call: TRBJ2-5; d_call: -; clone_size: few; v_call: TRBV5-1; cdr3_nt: TGCGCCAGCAGCTTGACAGGGAAAGAGACCCAGTACTTC; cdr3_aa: CASSLTGKETQYF
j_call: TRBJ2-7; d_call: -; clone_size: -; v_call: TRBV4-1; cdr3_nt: TGCGCCAGCAGCCAAGAGGGACTCCCGGGGGACGAGCAGTACTTC; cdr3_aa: CASSQEGLPGDEQYF
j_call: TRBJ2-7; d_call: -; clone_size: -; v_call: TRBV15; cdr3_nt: TGTGCCACCAGCAGGGAAACAGGGCGCGAGCAGTACTTC; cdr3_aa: CATSRETGREQYF
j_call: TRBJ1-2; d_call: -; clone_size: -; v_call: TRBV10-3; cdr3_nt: TGTGCCATCAAAACGGACAGTTCCTATGGCTACACCTTC; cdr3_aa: CAIKTDSSYGYTF
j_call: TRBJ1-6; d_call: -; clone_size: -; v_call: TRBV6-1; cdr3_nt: TGTGCCAGCAGTGCTGGGGTAGGGTATTCACCCCTCCACTTT; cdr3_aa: CASSAGVGYSPLHF
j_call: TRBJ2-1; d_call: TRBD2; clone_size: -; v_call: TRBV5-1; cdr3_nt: TGCGCCAGCAGCTATGATCCTACTAGCGGGGAGTACAATGAGCAGTTCTTC; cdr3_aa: CASSYDPTSGEYNEQFF